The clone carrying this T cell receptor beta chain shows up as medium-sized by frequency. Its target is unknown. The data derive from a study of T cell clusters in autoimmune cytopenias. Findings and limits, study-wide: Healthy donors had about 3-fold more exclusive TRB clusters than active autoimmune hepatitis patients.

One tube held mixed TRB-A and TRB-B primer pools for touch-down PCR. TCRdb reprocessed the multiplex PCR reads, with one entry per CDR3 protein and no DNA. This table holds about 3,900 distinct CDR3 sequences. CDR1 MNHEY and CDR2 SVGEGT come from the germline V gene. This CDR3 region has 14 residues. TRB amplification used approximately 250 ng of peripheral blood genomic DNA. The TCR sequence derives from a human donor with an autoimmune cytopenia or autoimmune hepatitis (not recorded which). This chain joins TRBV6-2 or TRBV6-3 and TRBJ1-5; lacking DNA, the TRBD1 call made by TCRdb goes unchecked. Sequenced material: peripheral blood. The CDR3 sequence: CASSSAGGGQPQHF.